The 2 T cell receptor beta chains reported below all come from one sample, sequenced in a study of Graves' ophthalmopathy and Graves' hyperthyroidism. Researchers took RNA transcripts and amplified TCR beta CDR3 regions from them. RT-PCR with HTBI primers came first, then second-round multiplex PCR. TCRdb recomputed calls from the multiplex PCR reads with MiXCR, one row per CDR3 protein. The sample has hundreds of thousands of distinct CDR3 sequences, 40% seen once. Sequenced sample: peripheral blood. The receptors come from an adult man with Graves' ophthalmopathy.

The chain links TRBV25-1 to TRBJ2-7; the D is unclear. The CDR3 loop spans 13 amino acids. Germline values: CDR1 MGHDK, CDR2 SYGVNS. The CDR3 reads CARHVNLFSEQYF. DNA for the CDR3: TGTGCTAGACACGTAAATTTGTTCAGCGAGCAGTACTTC.

The V gene is TRBV29-1, the J gene TRBJ1-1; D unclear. Per germline, CDR1 SQVTM and CDR2 ANQGSEA. The CDR3 is 9 residues long. V was trimmed by 6 bases and J by 7 bases, leaving 6 bases between them. The CDR3 spells CSVGIEAFF. DNA of the CDR3: TGCAGCGTGGGCATTGAAGCTTTCTTT.